Listed below are T cell receptor beta chains from one sample, sequenced in a study of identical twins. In TCRdb, the 5' RACE reads were re-called with MiXCR into one record per CDR3 protein. The profile shows about 520,000 distinct CDR3 sequences, roughly a fifth of them singletons. These same data were also listed under a study on T cells expressing NK-cell markers.

The specimen was CD4+ T cells sorted from blood. These TCRs come from a young woman in good health. The CDR3 runs from the conserved cysteine through the conserved F or W. The order of the fields is clone size, V gene, J gene, D gene, CDR3 protein, CDR3 DNA. D genes are given only for firm matches. Size values are once, few and many counts, or a class for expanded clones, and some rows have none.

clone size: few
V gene: TRBV10-2
J gene: TRBJ2-1
D gene: TRBD2
CDR3 protein: CASSVGLAVPEAVLGEQFF
CDR3 DNA: TGCGCCAGCAGTGTGGGACTAGCGGTCCCTGAGGCTGTGTTAGGTGAGCAGTTCTTC

clone size: .
V gene: TRBV12-3/TRBV12-4
J gene: TRBJ2-1
D gene: .
CDR3 protein: CASRPGTDYNEQFF
CDR3 DNA: TGTGCCAGCAGACCCGGGACTGACTACAATGAGCAGTTCTTC

clone size: .
V gene: TRBV7-3
J gene: TRBJ2-5
D gene: TRBD2
CDR3 protein: CASSPSGLRQETQYF
CDR3 DNA: TGTGCCAGCAGCCCGTCGGGACTACGACAAGAGACCCAGTACTTC

clone size: .
V gene: TRBV20-1
J gene: TRBJ2-3
D gene: .
CDR3 protein: CSALEGGAGGDTQYF
CDR3 DNA: TGCAGTGCCCTGGAGGGGGGGGCAGGTGGAGATACGCAGTATTTT

clone size: .
V gene: TRBV5-1
J gene: TRBJ2-1
D gene: .
CDR3 protein: CASSMSGTYIYNEQFF
CDR3 DNA: TGCGCCAGCAGCATGTCCGGGACTTATATCTACAATGAGCAGTTCTTC

clone size: few
V gene: TRBV4-3
J gene: TRBJ1-2
D gene: .
CDR3 protein: CASSQGYWSVGYGYTF
CDR3 DNA: TGCGCCAGCAGCCAAGGGTATTGGTCGGTAGGATATGGCTACACCTTC

clone size: .
V gene: TRBV6-1
J gene: TRBJ2-1
D gene: TRBD2
CDR3 protein: CASRTSDPYNEQFF
CDR3 DNA: TGTGCCAGCAGGACTAGCGACCCCTACAATGAGCAGTTCTTC

clone size: many
V gene: TRBV3-1
J gene: TRBJ1-5
D gene: TRBD1
CDR3 protein: CASSAGTGGSGQPQHF
CDR3 DNA: TGTGCCAGCAGCGCCGGGACAGGGGGCTCGGGGCAGCCCCAGCATTTT

clone size: .
V gene: TRBV7-2
J gene: TRBJ2-3
D gene: .
CDR3 protein: CASSSNWDTQYF
CDR3 DNA: TGTGCCAGCAGCTCCAATTGGGATACGCAGTATTTT

clone size: few
V gene: TRBV20-1
J gene: TRBJ2-5
D gene: .
CDR3 protein: CSARAGVGGETQYF
CDR3 DNA: TGCAGTGCTAGAGCGGGGGTAGGCGGAGAGACCCAGTACTTC

clone size: few
V gene: TRBV9
J gene: TRBJ2-1
D gene: .
CDR3 protein: CASSVAVAIRNEQFF
CDR3 DNA: TGTGCCAGCAGCGTAGCGGTAGCCATCCGGAATGAGCAGTTCTTC

clone size: few
V gene: TRBV20-1
J gene: TRBJ2-5
D gene: .
CDR3 protein: CSVRVMRETQYF
CDR3 DNA: TGCAGTGTAAGGGTCATGCGGGAGACCCAGTACTTC

clone size: few
V gene: TRBV6-5
J gene: TRBJ2-6
D gene: .
CDR3 protein: CASSYAGSSGANVLTF
CDR3 DNA: TGTGCCAGCAGTTATGCGGGAAGCTCTGGGGCCAACGTCCTGACTTTC

clone size: .
V gene: TRBV9
J gene: TRBJ2-7
D gene: TRBD2
CDR3 protein: CASTTGGGLGSDEQYF
CDR3 DNA: TGTGCCAGCACTACCGGGGGGGGGCTGGGAAGCGACGAGCAGTACTTC

clone size: few
V gene: TRBV29-1
J gene: TRBJ2-6
D gene: .
CDR3 protein: CSVGSGSGANVLTF
CDR3 DNA: TGCAGCGTTGGTTCGGGATCTGGGGCCAACGTCCTGACTTTC

clone size: .
V gene: TRBV7-6
J gene: TRBJ2-3
D gene: .
CDR3 protein: CASSLGAVGTDTQYF
CDR3 DNA: TGTGCCAGCAGCTTAGGGGCAGTGGGCACAGATACGCAGTATTTT

clone size: .
V gene: TRBV4-3
J gene: TRBJ2-3
D gene: TRBD2
CDR3 protein: CASSQDRPGGADTQYF
CDR3 DNA: TGCGCCAGCAGCCAAGACCGGCCGGGAGGAGCAGATACGCAGTATTTT

clone size: many
V gene: TRBV4-3
J gene: TRBJ1-2
D gene: .
CDR3 protein: CASSPTSFNYGYTF
CDR3 DNA: TGCGCCAGCAGCCCAACTAGTTTCAACTATGGCTACACCTTC

clone size: many
V gene: TRBV6-5
J gene: TRBJ1-1
D gene: .
CDR3 protein: CASRSQGALAFF
CDR3 DNA: TGTGCCAGCAGGTCCCAGGGCGCGTTAGCTTTCTTT

clone size: few
V gene: TRBV7-9
J gene: TRBJ1-1
D gene: .
CDR3 protein: CASSYGNSGVGEAFF
CDR3 DNA: TGTGCCAGCAGCTATGGGAATTCAGGGGTTGGTGAAGCTTTCTTT

clone size: few
V gene: TRBV4-3
J gene: TRBJ2-7
D gene: TRBD2
CDR3 protein: CASSHVSGRDAYEQYF
CDR3 DNA: TGCGCCAGCAGCCATGTCAGCGGGAGGGACGCCTACGAGCAGTACTTC

clone size: few
V gene: TRBV4-3
J gene: TRBJ2-2
D gene: .
CDR3 protein: CASSPGQSHGELFF
CDR3 DNA: TGCGCCAGCAGCCCCGGACAGTCGCACGGGGAGCTGTTTTTT